This entry features one TCR beta chain sequence. The antigen remains unidentified. The sample comes from a study of graft-versus-host responses after intestinal transplantation. About the research overall: Every one of the recipients received anti-thymocyte globulin induction and afterwards took tacrolimus and steroids for roughly three years.

Findings and limits, study-wide: Across patients carrying graft-donor T cell macrochimerism, allografts held high graft-versus-host to host-versus-graft clonal ratios. Analysis identified GvH clones in recipient marrow, with some appearing first in ileum or blood. Researchers found peak circulating GvH clone levels linked to early post-transplant HvG declines.

Germline loops: CDR1 WSHSY, CDR2 SAAADI. The CDR3 sequence is 13 residues long. V lost 6 bases and J lost 3; bases outside the gene matches: 4. TCRdb keeps only in-frame clones here, not all; method: immunoSEQ multiplex PCR. The top ten hold approximately 6% of the sample, which has 90,000 to 95,000 clones, over 80% seen once. The V gene is TRBV10-2, the J gene TRBJ2-7; TRBD1 matches 8 bases. This specimen consisted of unstimulated CD8+ T cells sorted from spleen or lymph node cells, obtained before intestinal transplant. This TCR was sampled from a human donor who received an intestinal transplant. The CDR3 DNA sequence: TGCGCCAGCAGGGACAGGGCCCTCTACGAGCAGTACTTC. It translates to CASRDRALYEQYF.